This T cell receptor beta chain emerged from a study of control samples from healthy donors and cancer patients. Clones were read by immunoSEQ multiplex PCR, and TCRdb kept only the in-frame ones, dropping some. Among 150,000 or so clones listed, 88% were seen once. About this clone itself: A read error is possible here, since a much larger clone lies one base away. Other nucleotide sequences from this sample produce the same CDR3.

Trimming took 4 bases from V and 5 from J, leaving 8 bases between them. Looked up from germline, CDR1 is SGHRS and CDR2 is YFSETQ. The length of the CDR3 is 12 residues. Sequenced: blood. This rearrangement joins TRBV5-1 to TRBJ2-3, with no clear D. The source is a young man in good health. The CDR3 loop is CASSPEEDTQYF. Here the CDR3 DNA reads TGCGCCAGCAGCCCAGAGGAAGATACGCAGTATTTT.